This T cell receptor (beta chain) was sequenced for a study of cytomegalovirus exposure and HLA in healthy donors. Broader study findings: Later analysis identified a missense DCLRE1C variant that was linked to TCR beta V- and J-gene trimming.

Remarks on this clone: The antigen is undetermined. The identical CDR3 is also encoded by other nucleotide sequences in the sample.

The CDR3 runs 12 residues. The V end lost 5 bases, the J end lost 6 bases, and 11 bases lay between the germline ends. Looked up from germline, CDR1 is SGHAT and CDR2 is FQNNGV. The PCR used 60 Vbeta and 13 Jbeta primers. Original processing notes: Later, an analysis found about 77 million unique TCR beta chains, and approximately 10 million of these were shared. Only in-frame clones appear in the TCRdb table, and some are missing; sequencing was by immunoSEQ multiplex PCR. V, J and clone size reflect that table, while D and trimming were determined from the DNA. The data contain 150,000 to 200,000 clones, about 81% of them seen just once; the ten biggest clones take up approximately 2%.

The genes are TRBV11-2 and TRBJ2-7; D gene unclear. The clonotype comes from a woman between 18 and 29 years old in good health and CMV-seropositive. The sequenced material came from PBMCs. For the CDR3, the DNA is TGTGCCAGCAGCCGCTTGACTGGCGAGCAGTACGTC. Translation: CASSRLTGEQYV.